The source of this T cell receptor beta chain is a study of cytomegalovirus exposure and HLA in healthy donors. This CDR3 is 16 amino acids long. From germline, CDR1 is MDHEN and CDR2 SYDVKM. Trimming removed 6 bases from V and 3 bases from J; junction bases left unmatched: 12. PCR involved 60 Vbeta and 13 Jbeta primers. TCRdb's copy holds only in-frame clones and misses some; the assay was immunoSEQ multiplex PCR. The sample records 99,000 or so clones, more than 75% being singletons. As regards this clone: The target antigen is unknown.

Study-level results: About 87% or about 30% of the time was how often most TCR beta V segments were productive, according to an earlier analysis.

The chain uses TRBV28 and TRBJ1-2; 8 bases fit TRBD1. Material for sequencing was PBMCs. This TCR derives from a woman aged 40-49 years in good health and CMV-seronegative. CDR3 loop: CASRTGTGVFYYGYTF. CDR3 nucleotide sequence: TGTGCCAGCAGAACCGGGACAGGCGTCTTTTACTATGGCTACACCTTC.